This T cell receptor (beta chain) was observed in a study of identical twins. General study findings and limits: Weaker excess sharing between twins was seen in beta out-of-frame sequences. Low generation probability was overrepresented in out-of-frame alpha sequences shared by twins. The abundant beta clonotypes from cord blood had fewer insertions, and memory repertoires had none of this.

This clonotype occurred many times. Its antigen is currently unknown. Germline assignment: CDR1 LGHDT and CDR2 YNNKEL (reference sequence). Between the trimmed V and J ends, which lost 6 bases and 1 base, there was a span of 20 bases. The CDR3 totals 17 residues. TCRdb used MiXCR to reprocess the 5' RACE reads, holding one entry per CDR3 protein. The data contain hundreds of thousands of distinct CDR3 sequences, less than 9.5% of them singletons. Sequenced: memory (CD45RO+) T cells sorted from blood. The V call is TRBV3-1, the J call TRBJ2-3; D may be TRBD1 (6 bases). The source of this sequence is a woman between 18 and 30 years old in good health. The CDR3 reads CASSQRGRSGRTDTQYF. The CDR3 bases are TGTGCCAGCAGTCAAAGGGGGAGAAGCGGTCGCACAGATACGCAGTATTTT.